This T cell receptor beta chain stems from a study of blood T cell repertoires in COVID-19. Overall study context: Researchers got acute and convalescent COVID-19 samples from the United States, Italy and Spain. T cells, B-cell-depleted T cells, or PBMCs supplied cDNA or gDNA.

The CDR3 consists of 14 residues. Germline-derived CDR1 and CDR2 are LNHDA and SQIVND (reference sequence). The V gene end was trimmed by 4 bases and the J gene end by 2 bases; junction bases not matched to a gene: 5. In the authors' methods: Nucleated cell counts were estimated from reference gene primer amplification. Libraries were prepared by immunoSEQ multiplex PCR; TCRdb keeps only in-frame clonotypes and omits some of them. The V and J calls and clone size are taken from that table; D and trimming were inferred from the DNA. This table holds about 240,000 clones, just under 85% found once. The clonotype originates from a man aged 45-65 years with acute or convalescent COVID-19. The rearrangement joins TRBV19 to TRBJ2-7; 7 bases align to TRBD1. Sequences were obtained from peripheral blood. CDR3 nucleotides: TGTGCCAGTAGTAAGGGGACAGTGACCTACGAGCAGTACTTC. This encodes CASSKGTVTYEQYF.